The rows below give T cell receptor beta chains drawn from one sample of a study of blood T cell repertoires in COVID-19. Sequencing was performed with immunoSEQ multiplex PCR; in TCRdb, only in-frame clones are kept and a portion is missing. The sample consists of under 150,000 clones, roughly 90% of them appearing once. Sequenced material: peripheral blood. The receptors originated from a man in his forties or fifties with acute or convalescent COVID-19. The CDR3 runs from the conserved cysteine through the conserved F or W. D genes are given only for firm matches. A row's size may be missing; if present it is once, few, many or a size class.

size	V	D	J	CDR3	DNA
NA	TRBV10-2	TRBD2	TRBJ2-5	CASRGTSGRMETQYF	TGCGCCAGCAGGGGGACTAGCGGGAGGATGGAGACCCAGTACTTC
once	TRBV15	TRBD1	TRBJ2-7	CATSRQKGTGSHEQYF	TGTGCCACCAGCAGACAGAAAGGGACAGGGAGCCACGAGCAGTACTTC
few	TRBV28	NA	TRBJ2-7	CASRLGLYEQYF	TGTGCCAGCAGACTAGGGCTTTACGAGCAGTACTTC
NA	TRBV1	NA	TRBJ2-3	CTSSPGTHVSADTQYF	TGCACCAGCAGCCCAGGGACTCACGTCTCGGCAGATACGCAGTATTTT
NA	TRBV5-4	TRBD2	TRBJ2-1	CASSLWTSGYNEQFF	TGTGCCAGCAGCTTGTGGACTAGCGGTTACAATGAGCAGTTCTTC
NA	TRBV18	NA	TRBJ1-1	CASSPGADMNTEAFF	TGTGCCAGCTCACCGGGGGCAGACATGAACACTGAAGCTTTCTTT
NA	TRBV30	TRBD1	TRBJ2-1	CAWSVGTGGGYNEQFF	TGTGCCTGGAGTGTTGGGACAGGGGGCGGGTACAATGAGCAGTTCTTC
once	TRBV11-3	TRBD2	TRBJ2-7	CASSLGGSIYEQYF	TGTGCCAGCAGCTTAGGCGGGAGTATTTACGAGCAGTACTTC
NA	TRBV19	TRBD2	TRBJ2-3	CATGTSGNTDTQYF	TGTGCCACCGGGACTAGCGGGAACACAGATACGCAGTATTTT
once	TRBV19	NA	TRBJ1-5	CASSIIFRGGDIQGWNQPQHF	TGTGCCAGTAGTATAATTTTTCGGGGGGGAGACATCCAGGGGTGGAATCAGCCCCAGCATTTT
NA	TRBV6-6	NA	TRBJ1-6	CASSYDGGNSPLHF	TGTGCCAGCAGTTACGACGGAGGGAATTCACCCCTCCACTTT
NA	TRBV7-9	TRBD2	TRBJ2-4	CASSALAGVSKNIQYF	TGTGCCAGCAGCGCTCTAGCGGGAGTGTCCAAAAACATTCAGTACTTC
few	TRBV6-5	NA	TRBJ1-2	CASSYAGNYGYTF	TGTGCCAGCAGTTACGCAGGGAACTATGGCTACACCTTC